What follows are 30 T cell receptor beta chains derived from one specimen sequenced in a study of OX40 agonist ivuxolimab in advanced cancers. Using immunoSEQ multiplex PCR, the repertoire was profiled, and TCRdb retains in-frame clones only, with some absent. The sample has 70,000 to 90,000 clones; around four fifths are singletons. This specimen consisted of CD4+ or CD8+ T cells sorted from blood, obtained in a trial of the OX40 agonist ivuxolimab. These receptors were obtained from an adult with an advanced solid tumor such as melanoma, head and neck, liver or kidney cancer.

There are many counts of this clone. The gene calls are TRBV29-1 and TRBJ1-1; D is ambiguous. Trimming pared 3 bases from V and 5 bases from J, leaving 4 bases between. The CDR3 consists of 10 residues. Germline V gives CDR1 SQVTM, CDR2 ANQGSEA. The CDR3 DNA sequence: TGCAGCGTTGACGGGACTGAAGCTTTCTTT. As protein: CSVDGTEAFF.

The V call is TRBV9, the J call TRBJ2-5, with TRBD1 matching over 7 bases. The CDR3 runs 13 residues. V lost 8 bases, J lost 5 bases, and 9 bases stayed unmatched. CDR1 and CDR2 from the germline V gene are SGDLS and YYNGEE. This CDR3 reads CASEGALGETQYF. The DNA for the CDR3 is TGTGCCAGTGAGGGGGCTTTAGGTGAGACCCAGTACTTC. The variable domain in full, completed from reference TRBV9 and TRBJ2-5, reads DSGVTQTPKHLITATGQRVTLRCSPRSGDLSVYWYQQSLDQGLQFLIQYYNGEERAKGNILERFSAQQFPDLHSELNLSSLELGDSALYFCASEGALGETQYFGPGTRLLVL.

Only a few counts were recorded for this clone. V gene TRBV7-9 combines with J gene TRBJ1-1, with 7 nucleotides matching TRBD1. The CDR3 is made up of 14 amino acids. The germline gives CDR1 SEHNR, CDR2 FQNEAQ (reference sequence). V was pared by 6 bases and J by 0 bases, with 4 bases of the junction left unmatched. CDR3: CASRTDRVNTEAFF. The CDR3 DNA reads as TGTGCCAGCAGAACCGACAGGGTGAACACTGAAGCTTTCTTT.

The gene calls are TRBV5-5 and TRBJ2-5; 10 bases map to TRBD2. After removal of 4 bases from V and 4 bases from J, the junction contained 1 base not matched to a gene. Germline CDR1 SGHKS, CDR2 YYEKEE (reference sequence). The CDR3 is 13 residues long. The CDR3 spells CASSRTSGETQYF. DNA of the CDR3: TGTGCCAGCAGCCGGACTAGCGGAGAGACCCAGTACTTC.

The chain has TRBV5-1 and TRBJ2-5; 7 nucleotides align to TRBD2. The CDR3 loop spans 13 amino acids. Germline V CDR1 and CDR2: SGHRS, YFSETQ. V shed 7 bases, J shed 5 bases, and the junction held 8 bases outside the gene matches. CDR3 in amino acids: CASQRDSKETQYF. The CDR3 DNA sequence: TGCGCCAGCCAGCGGGACTCAAAGGAGACCCAGTACTTC.

This clone has just one count. The rearrangement uses TRBV9 and TRBJ2-1; D is unresolved. V lost 0 bases and J lost 2, with 12 bases in between. The length of the CDR3 is 16 residues. The germline CDR1 and CDR2 sequences are SGDLS and YYNGEE. CDR3 sequence: CASSVDRGDTYNEQFF. The CDR3 DNA sequence: TGTGCCAGCAGCGTAGACCGAGGCGACACCTACAATGAGCAGTTCTTC. Filled out from reference TRBV9 and TRBJ2-1, the complete variable domain reads DSGVTQTPKHLITATGQRVTLRCSPRSGDLSVYWYQQSLDQGLQFLIQYYNGEERAKGNILERFSAQQFPDLHSELNLSSLELGDSALYFCASSVDRGDTYNEQFFGPGTRLTVL.

This clone was found a few times. The V call is TRBV11-2, the J call TRBJ2-7, with 10 bases identical to TRBD1. The V gene's germline CDR1 is SGHAT and CDR2 FQNNGV. The CDR3 spans 13 residues. J was trimmed by 6 bases and V by 3 bases; bases with no gene match: 2. The CDR3 sequence: CASSLTGGGEQYF. The CDR3 region has the DNA TGTGCCAGCAGCTTGACAGGGGGCGGCGAGCAGTACTTC.

This clone was seen a handful of times. V usage is TRBV6-5 and J usage is TRBJ1-2; weak D call: TRBD1 (5 bases). Per germline, CDR1 MNHEY and CDR2 SVGAGI. Trimming shortened V by 5 bases and J by 2 bases, and 12 bases separated the two germline ends. This CDR3 has 14 residues. CDR3 DNA sequence: TGTGCCAGCAGTGGGGGGACGGGGAACTATGGCTACACCTTC. This sequence encodes CASSGGTGNYGYTF.

The genes are TRBV7-6 and TRBJ2-7, with D perhaps TRBD1 or TRBD2 (5 bases each). The CDR3 is 12 residues long. The germline V gene encodes CDR1 SGHVS and CDR2 FNYEAQ. The V and J ends lost 5 bases and 9 bases respectively, with 14 bases between them. The CDR3 reads CASSGDGGLQYF. The CDR3 DNA sequence: TGTGCCAGCAGCGGAGATGGGGGTTTGCAGTACTTC.

V is TRBV5-4 and J is TRBJ1-1, with 10 bases that match TRBD1. This CDR3 comprises 13 residues. Germline V gene sequence: CDR1 SGHNT, CDR2 YYREEE (reference sequence). Trimming removed 4 bases from V and 7 bases from J; junction bases left unmatched: 4. The CDR3 loop is CASSGRTGGEAFF. The CDR3 DNA reads as TGTGCCAGCAGCGGCCGGACAGGGGGTGAAGCTTTCTTT.

The genes are TRBV7-8 and TRBJ1-1; the match to TRBD1 covers 9 bases. After removal of 5 bases from V and 4 bases from J, the junction contained 5 bases not matched to a gene. There are 14 residues in the CDR3. Looked up from germline, CDR1 is SGHVS and CDR2 is FQNEAQ. CDR3 nucleotides: TGTGCCAGCAGCCACCGACAGGGGGGCACTGAAGCTTTCTTT. Protein: CASSHRQGGTEAFF.

The rearrangement links TRBV10-3 to TRBJ1-2; 8 nucleotides match TRBD1. The CDR3 is 17 amino acids. Unmatched junction bases numbered 13, after V lost 3 bases and J lost 4 bases. Germline CDR1 reads ENHRY; CDR2 reads SYGVKD. Here the CDR3 DNA reads TGTGCCATCAGTGACTCGGACAGGGTAACGGGGCCCTATGGCTACACCTTC. This sequence encodes CAISDSDRVTGPYGYTF.

This clone has at least ten counts. Written as DNA, the CDR3 is TGTGCCTGGGATTCAGCGGCCTTCTACGAGCAGTACTTC. Translation gives CAWDSAAFYEQYF. This chain links TRBV30 with TRBJ2-7, with D maybe TRBD2 (5 bases). V gave up 5 bases and J gave up 3 bases, with 14 bases separating them. Germline CDR1 and CDR2: GTSNPN and SVGIG (reference sequence). CDR3 length equals 13 residues.

The chain recombines TRBV10-1 with TRBJ2-3; D possibly corresponds to TRBD1 (6 bases). This CDR3 has 15 residues. Trimming took off 0 bases at V and 2 bases at J, with 9 bases between the two ends. The germline CDR1 and CDR2 sequences are WNHNN and SYGVQD (reference sequence). CDR3 nucleotides: TGCGCCAGCAGTGAGTCTACAGGGCACACAGATACGCAGTATTTT. Amino acids: CASSESTGHTDTQYF.

This chain connects TRBV14 to TRBJ2-3, with D uncertain. CDR3 size: 17 residues. V was trimmed by 4 bases and J by 4 bases, leaving 21 bases between them. Germline CDR1 and CDR2: SGHDN and FVKESK. The CDR3 coding sequence is TGTGCCAGCAGCCCGGCGTACAGCCTAGGGCGCGCAGATACGCAGTATTTT. It specifies CASSPAYSLGRADTQYF.

The V gene is TRBV7-2, the J gene TRBJ1-2, with 9 bases that match TRBD1. V gave up 5 bases and J gave up 4 bases; unmatched junction bases: 8. The CDR3 is 15 residues long. Germline V lookup: CDR1 SGHTA, CDR2 FQGNSA. Here the CDR3 reads CASSPRTGEFYGYTF. Here the CDR3 DNA reads TGTGCCAGCAGCCCGAGGACAGGGGAATTCTATGGCTACACCTTC. The variable domain in full, with the rest retrieved from reference TRBV7-2 and TRBJ1-2, is GAGVSQSPSNKVTEKGKDVELRCDPISGHTALYWYRQSLGQGLEFLIYFQGNSAPDKSGLPSDRFSAERTGGSVSTLTIQRTQQEDSAVYLCASSPRTGEFYGYTFGSGTRLTVV.

The chain uses TRBV7-8 and TRBJ1-5, with a possible D match to TRBD1 (6 bases). Germline values: CDR1 SGHVS, CDR2 FQNEAQ. Between the trimmed V and J ends, which lost 5 bases and 3 bases, there was a span of 14 bases. The CDR3 has 15 amino acids. The CDR3 reads CASSRGGQPNQPQHF. The CDR3 DNA is TGTGCCAGCAGCAGAGGTGGACAGCCCAATCAGCCCCAGCATTTT.

The chain recombines TRBV28 with TRBJ1-2, with D perhaps TRBD1 (5 bases). The germline V gene encodes CDR1 MDHEN and CDR2 SYDVKM. V was clipped by 4 bases and J by 6 bases, with 9 bases between them. This CDR3 spans 12 amino acids. DNA for the CDR3: TGTGCCAGCAGTTCCGCGGGGGATGGCTACACCTTC. The encoded protein is CASSSAGDGYTF.

This clone was observed a handful of times. J is TRBJ2-2 and V is TRBV28; a weak D match, TRBD2 (6 bases). Trimming left V 7 bases short and J 3 bases short, with 15 bases between. The CDR3 sequence is 15 residues long. Germline V lookup: CDR1 MDHEN, CDR2 SYDVKM. CDR3 region: CASTSTGLDTGELFF. CDR3 nucleotides: TGTGCCAGCACTTCCACGGGACTTGACACCGGGGAGCTGTTTTTT.

The chain recombines TRBV19 with TRBJ1-3, with 7 nucleotides matching TRBD1. Germline loops: CDR1 LNHDA, CDR2 SQIVND (reference sequence). Trimming at V came to 6 bases and at J to 3 bases, leaving 8 bases not matched to a gene. This CDR3 contains 15 residues. For the CDR3, the DNA is TGTGCCAGTAGCGAAACAGGGGACAGTGGAAACACCATATATTTT. This gives the protein CASSETGDSGNTIYF. The full variable domain, its missing parts supplied by reference TRBV19 and TRBJ1-3, is DGGITQSPKYLFRKEGQNVTLSCEQNLNHDAMYWYRQDPGQGLRLIYYSQIVNDFQKGDIAEGYSVSREKKESFPLTVTSAQKNPTAFYLCASSETGDSGNTIYFGEGSWLTVV.

This clone was found once. The CDR3 nucleotides read TGTGCCAGCAGGAGGGGGGGAACCGGGGAGCTGTTTTTT. Its translation is CASRRGGTGELFF. The chain joins TRBV7-2 to TRBJ2-2, with D perhaps matching TRBD2 (7 bases). Trimming removed 6 bases from V and 5 bases from J, with 10 bases in between. This CDR3 is built from 13 residues. CDR1 and CDR2 from the germline V gene are SGHTA and FQGNSA.

The genes are TRBV5-1 and TRBJ1-2; D uncertain. Germline assignment: CDR1 SGHRS and CDR2 YFSETQ. CDR3 length equals 12 residues. V lost 0 bases to trimming and J lost 4 bases, with 4 bases between them. The CDR3 loop reads CASSLGAYGYTF. The CDR3 region has the DNA TGCGCCAGCAGCTTGGGGGCCTATGGCTACACCTTC.

J is TRBJ1-5 and V is TRBV6-6; no definite D call. Germline V gene sequence: CDR1 MNHNY, CDR2 SVGAGI (reference sequence). Trimming took off 0 bases at V and 2 bases at J, with 11 bases between the two ends. This CDR3 has 16 residues. Here the CDR3 reads CASSYSGGVGNQPQHF. The CDR3 DNA sequence: TGTGCCAGCAGTTACTCGGGCGGGGTCGGCAATCAGCCCCAGCATTTT.

The chain employs TRBV5-1 and TRBJ1-1, with TRBD1 matching over 12 bases. CDR1 is SGHRS and CDR2 is YFSETQ in the germline V gene. V shed 0 bases and J 1 base; nucleotides not matched to a gene: 1. CDR3 size: 16 residues. The CDR3 is CASSLGDRGQNTEAFF. The CDR3 DNA reads TGCGCCAGCAGCTTGGGGGACAGGGGGCAGAACACTGAAGCTTTCTTT. Full variable domain (missing parts from reference TRBV5-1 and TRBJ1-1): KAGVTQTPRYLIKTRGQQVTLSCSPISGHRSVSWYQQTPGQGLQFLFEYFSETQRNKGNFPGRFSGRQFSNSRSEMNVSTLELGDSALYLCASSLGDRGQNTEAFFGQGTRLTVV.

The chain combines TRBV18 with TRBJ1-1, with 10 bases matching TRBD1. The CDR3 covers 16 residues. V gave up 3 bases and J gave up 0 bases; unmatched junction bases: 4. Germline CDR1 and CDR2: KGHSH and LQKENI. CDR3 amino acids: CASSPGQGLMNTEAFF. The CDR3 DNA follows: TGTGCCAGCTCACCGGGACAGGGGCTCATGAACACTGAAGCTTTCTTT.

The V gene is TRBV6-6, the J gene TRBJ1-1; D gene uncertain. V was shortened by 7 bases and J by 1 base, with 7 bases between the two germline ends. CDR1 and CDR2 (germline): MNHNY, SVGAGI (reference sequence). CDR3 length: 12 amino acids. The CDR3 reads CASTKGNTEAFF. The DNA for the CDR3 is TGTGCCAGCACGAAGGGGAACACTGAAGCTTTCTTT.

The chain recombines TRBV30 with TRBJ1-2; D is perhaps TRBD1 (5 bases). CDR1 is GTSNPN and CDR2 is SVGIG in the germline V gene (reference sequence). V gave up 4 bases and J gave up 7 bases, with 10 bases separating them. This CDR3 has 11 amino acids. The CDR3, as DNA: TGTGCCTGGACGCGGGGGGTTGGCTACACCTTC. Translated, it gives CAWTRGVGYTF.

V is TRBV7-6 and J is TRBJ2-2; the D call may be TRBD1 or TRBD2 (7 bases each). The germline V and J ends were trimmed by 5 bases and 4 bases, with 20 bases remaining between them. Germline CDR1 SGHVS, CDR2 FNYEAQ. The CDR3 is 17 amino acids. This CDR3 is CASSLREGARVTGELFF. The CDR3 nucleotides read TGTGCCAGCAGCCTGAGGGAGGGGGCGCGTGTCACCGGGGAGCTGTTTTTT. The whole variable domain, remainder taken from reference TRBV7-6 and TRBJ2-2, is GAGVSQSPRYKVTKRGQDVALRCDPISGHVSLYWYRQALGQGPEFLTYFNYEAQQDKSGLPNDRFSAERPEGSISTLTIQRTEQRDSAMYRCASSLREGARVTGELFFGEGSRLTVL.

This clone appeared a single time. The V and J genes are TRBV23-1 and TRBJ2-1; 11 bases line up with TRBD1. TRBV23-1 is known as an ORF, though its function is uncertain. V shed 3 bases and J 8 bases; nucleotides not matched to a gene: 9. The CDR3 is made up of 16 amino acids. The DNA for the CDR3 is TGCGCCAGCAGTCAGCGCGGGACAGGGGGTTCGCATGAGCAGTTCTTC. This codes for CASSQRGTGGSHEQFF.

The J gene is TRBJ2-5, the V gene TRBV7-6; 7 bases align to TRBD2. The V segment lost 5 bases and the J segment 4 bases; nucleotides outside the gene matches: 13. The CDR3 extends over 16 amino acids. The germline gives CDR1 SGHVS, CDR2 FNYEAQ. The DNA of the CDR3 is TGTGCCAGCAGCCCAGGGAGTCGGGGGAGGGGAGAGACCCAGTACTTC. Protein product: CASSPGSRGRGETQYF.